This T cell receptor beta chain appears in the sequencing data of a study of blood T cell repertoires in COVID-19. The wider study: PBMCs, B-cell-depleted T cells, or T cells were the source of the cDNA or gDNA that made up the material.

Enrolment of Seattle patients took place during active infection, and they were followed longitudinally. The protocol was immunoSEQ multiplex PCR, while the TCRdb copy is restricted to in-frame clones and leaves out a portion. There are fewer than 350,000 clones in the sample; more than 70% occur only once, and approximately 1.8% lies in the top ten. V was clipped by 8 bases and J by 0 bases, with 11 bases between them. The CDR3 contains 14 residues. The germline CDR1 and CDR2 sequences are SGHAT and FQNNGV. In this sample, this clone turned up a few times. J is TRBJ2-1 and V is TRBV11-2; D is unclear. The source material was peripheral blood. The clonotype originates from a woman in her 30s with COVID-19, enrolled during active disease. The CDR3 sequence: CASSHFNSYNEQFF. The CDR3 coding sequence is TGTGCCAGCTCCCACTTCAACTCCTACAATGAGCAGTTCTTC.